Below are 32 T cell receptor beta chains sequenced from a single sample in a study of regulatory T cells in long-lasting Graves disease. Regarding time point: newly diagnosed GD, antithyroid drugs for less than 3 months. Extracted PBMC RNA gave rise to the TCR library. HTBI primers from iRepertoire and Arm-PCR of CDR3 regions yielded the TCR beta libraries. TCRdb fed the multiplex PCR reads into MiXCR, producing one record per CDR3 protein. The repertoire consists of fewer than 450,000 distinct CDR3 sequences, with approximately 15% occurring once and the leading ten covering about 7.8%. The same specimen was also included in a second study, on T cells in Graves' hyperthyroidism and ophthalmopathy.

The source material was peripheral blood mononuclear cells (PBMCs), sampled at new diagnosis, from a patient treated with antithyroid drugs. Receptor source: a woman aged 40 to 50 with Graves disease.

This clonotype was seen only a few times. The chain combines TRBV6-2 or TRBV6-3 with TRBJ2-3; D not certain. The germline gives CDR1 MNHEY, CDR2 SVGEGT. CDR3 length: 15 amino acids. Between the trimmed V and J ends, which lost 1 base and 0 bases, there was a span of 8 bases. The CDR3 sequence: CASSYYKRSTDTQYF. CDR3 DNA sequence: TGTGCCAGCAGTTACTATAAGAGAAGCACAGATACGCAGTATTTT.

Many counts were recorded for this clonotype. J is TRBJ2-1 and V is TRBV11-2; D tentatively reads TRBD1 or TRBD2 (5 bases each). Trimming removed 4 bases from V and 7 bases from J, with 5 bases in between. CDR3 length: 11 residues. Germline CDR1 is SGHAT and CDR2 is FQNNGV. The CDR3 region is CASSWGNEQFF. The CDR3 nucleotides are TGTGCCAGCAGCTGGGGGAATGAGCAGTTCTTC.

This clonotype has a handful of counts. This rearrangement joins TRBV28 to TRBJ1-5; D is perhaps TRBD1 (6 bases). This CDR3 is 15 amino acids long. Germline-derived CDR1 and CDR2 are MDHEN and SYDVKM. V lost 3 bases and J 6 bases, leaving 15 bases between the germline ends. The CDR3 DNA follows: TGTGCCAGCAGTTTCCACGGGGGCGCCGGTCAGCCCCAGCATTTT. Protein product: CASSFHGGAGQPQHF.

The chain uses TRBV27 and TRBJ1-2; D is perhaps TRBD1 (5 bases). There are 16 residues in the CDR3. Germline V lookup: CDR1 MNHEY, CDR2 SMNVEV (reference sequence). The V end lost 0 bases, the J end lost 4 bases, and 15 bases lay between the germline ends. CDR3 region: CASSLSSGRGSYGYTF. CDR3 nucleotide sequence: TGTGCCAGCAGTTTATCCTCCGGTCGGGGGTCCTATGGCTACACCTTC.

This chain connects TRBV2 to TRBJ1-5; the D gene is possibly TRBD1 (6 bases). Germline lookup yields CDR1 SNHLY and CDR2 FYNNEI. This CDR3 contains 15 residues. The V end was cut by 8 bases, the J end by 4 bases, with 18 bases between. CDR3 bases: TGTGCCAGCTCCCCGACAGGAGGAACTAATCAGCCCCAGCATTTT. It translates to CASSPTGGTNQPQHF.

This chain connects TRBV5-5 to TRBJ2-4; unclear D gene. Germline CDR1 SGHKS, CDR2 YYEKEE (reference sequence). V was shortened by 1 base and J by 16 bases, with 15 bases between the two germline ends. The CDR3 is made up of 12 amino acids. CDR3 residues: CASSLKWRPQYF. The CDR3 DNA reads TGTGCCAGCAGCTTGAAGTGGCGGCCTCAATACTTC.

As for this clonotype: A single base separates this from a much larger clone, so it may be a read error. The conserved phenylalanine or tryptophan normally closing the CDR3 is absent here, so this likely arose from a read error. The chain joins TRBV5-1 to TRBJ2-1, with 10 bases lining up with TRBD2. V shed 3 bases and J 10 bases; nucleotides not matched to a gene: 13. The CDR3 runs 16 residues. From germline, CDR1 is SGHRS and CDR2 YFSETQ. The CDR3, as DNA: TGCGCCAGCAGCTCTGTAGCGGGAGGCGGATCTGGGGAGCAGTTCTTG. This codes for CASSSVAGGGSGEQFL.

This clonotype was observed many times. The chain is built from TRBV30 and TRBJ2-1; D is unclear. The CDR3 is made up of 12 amino acids. The germline V gene encodes CDR1 GTSNPN and CDR2 SVGIG (reference sequence). Trimming stripped 0 bases from V and 4 bases from J, with 4 bases between. This CDR3 reads CAWSVPYNEQFF. The CDR3 DNA reads TGTGCCTGGAGTGTCCCGTACAATGAGCAGTTCTTC.

This clonotype was detected many times. The V call is TRBV12-3 or TRBV12-4, the J call TRBJ2-3, with 12 positions matching TRBD2. CDR3 size: 16 residues. The V segment lost 6 bases and the J segment 1 base; nucleotides outside the gene matches: 5. This CDR3 is CASRPRLAGGTDTQYF. In DNA form, the CDR3 reads TGTGCCAGCAGACCCCGACTAGCGGGAGGCACAGATACGCAGTATTTT.

This clonotype was recorded many times. The rearrangement links TRBV19 to TRBJ2-7; a possible D gene is TRBD1 (6 bases). Germline CDR1 LNHDA, CDR2 SQIVND (reference sequence). This CDR3 contains 14 residues. Trimming removed 8 bases from V and 3 bases from J, with 17 bases in between. CDR3 DNA: TGTGCCAGTTCCCCGGGACATATCAACTACGAGCAGTACTTC. Translated, it gives CASSPGHINYEQYF.

There are a few counts of this clonotype. This chain connects TRBV13 to TRBJ2-7; TRBD2 is a possible D gene (5 bases). CDR3 length equals 14 residues. Germline lookup yields CDR1 PRHDT and CDR2 FYEKMQ (reference sequence). Trimming removed 3 bases from V and 3 bases from J, with 12 bases in between. This CDR3 is CASSFRTEDYEQYF. DNA for the CDR3: TGTGCCAGCAGCTTTAGGACGGAGGACTACGAGCAGTACTTC.

This clonotype was counted ten times or more. This chain uses TRBV30 with TRBJ2-7; 10 nucleotides align to TRBD1. The germline gives CDR1 GTSNPN, CDR2 SVGIG (reference sequence). This CDR3 is 15 amino acids long. J gave up 3 bases and V 4 bases, and 9 bases lay outside the gene matches. CDR3 coding DNA: TGTGCCTGGACCGCCCCGACAGGGGGCCACTACGAGCAGTACTTC. Its protein product is CAWTAPTGGHYEQYF.

This clonotype was observed many times. This CDR3 fails to terminate in the conserved phenylalanine or tryptophan, so it likely reflects a read error. The J gene is TRBJ2-7, the V gene TRBV11-1, with no clear D. The CDR3 has 12 residues. V was pared by 0 bases and J by 4 bases, with 4 bases between. Per germline, CDR1 SGHAT and CDR2 FQDESV (reference sequence). The CDR3 reads CASSLAGYEQYL. The CDR3 region has the DNA TGTGCCAGCAGCTTAGCCGGGTACGAGCAGTACCTC.

This clonotype has ten or more counts. This rearrangement joins TRBV7-9 to TRBJ2-7, with 7 bases identical to TRBD2. The CDR3 extends over 13 amino acids. V was clipped by 4 bases and J by 3 bases; unmatched bases: 3. Germline CDR1 SEHNR, CDR2 FQNEAQ (reference sequence). CDR3 residues: CASSSGEGYEQYF. In nucleotides, the CDR3 is TGTGCCAGCAGCTCTGGGGAGGGCTACGAGCAGTACTTC.

Ten or more counts support this clonotype. This chain uses TRBV6-5 with TRBJ1-1, with 8 bases aligning to TRBD1. The junction had 5 bases not matched to a gene; V was cut back by 4 bases and J by 4 bases. This CDR3 is built from 14 residues. Looked up from germline, CDR1 is MNHEY and CDR2 is SVGAGI. The CDR3 sequence is CASSSFTGGTEAFF. In nucleotides, the CDR3 is TGTGCCAGCAGTTCATTCACAGGGGGCACTGAAGCTTTCTTT.

This clonotype was recorded a few times. V gene TRBV12-3 or TRBV12-4 combines with J gene TRBJ2-7; tentative D call: TRBD2 (5 bases). V was cut by 8 bases and J by 1 base, with 12 bases left in between. The CDR3 sequence is 13 residues long. Here the CDR3 reads CASLGLDSYEQYF. The CDR3 nucleotides read TGTGCCAGCCTTGGACTGGATTCCTACGAGCAGTACTTC.

This clonotype was recorded at least ten times. The chain is built from TRBV6-1 and TRBJ1-1; tentative D call: TRBD1 (6 bases). Germline V CDR1 and CDR2: MNHNS, SASEGT. Trimming took 1 base from V and 4 from J, leaving 13 bases between them. This CDR3 comprises 15 residues. This CDR3 reads CASSEVAGVVTEAFF. As DNA, the CDR3 is TGTGCCAGCAGTGAAGTGGCAGGGGTGGTCACTGAAGCTTTCTTT.

V gene TRBV25-1 combines with J gene TRBJ2-1; 7 nucleotides align to TRBD2. The J call may be incorrect, as the DNA end agrees better with TRBJ2-5. The CDR3 consists of 12 residues. Germline lookup yields CDR1 MGHDK and CDR2 SYGVNS. Written as DNA, the CDR3 is TGTGCCACAGGGTGGGGGGGAGAGACCCAGTACTTC. This sequence encodes CATGWGGETQYF.

At least ten counts were recorded for this clonotype. The chain is built from TRBV28 and TRBJ2-2; 10 nucleotides agree with TRBD1. In germline, CDR1 is MDHEN, CDR2 SYDVKM. This CDR3 is built from 16 residues. The V segment lost 4 bases and the J segment 4 bases; nucleotides outside the gene matches: 6. For the CDR3, the DNA is TGTGCCAGCAGTTCTCGAGGGACAGGGGTCACCGGGGAGCTGTTTTTT. Its translation: CASSSRGTGVTGELFF.

This clonotype was recorded many times. The chain employs TRBV6-1 and TRBJ2-7; D is possibly TRBD1 or TRBD2 (5 bases each). The CDR3 sequence is 14 residues long. The V end lost 8 bases, the J end lost 3 bases, and 17 bases lay between the germline ends. CDR1 is MNHNS, CDR2 SASEGT, per germline. In DNA, the CDR3 is TGTGCCAGCTCGGGATTAATTAGGGGCTACGAGCAGTACTTC. Translation gives CASSGLIRGYEQYF.

This clonotype was detected many times. This rearrangement joins TRBV10-3 to TRBJ2-4, with TRBD1 as a possible D gene (6 bases). Per germline, CDR1 ENHRY and CDR2 SYGVKD. There are 14 residues in the CDR3. V was pared by 4 bases and J by 5 bases, with 12 bases between. The CDR3 nucleotides are TGTGCCATCAGTGCAGGGGAAGGTGAAAACATTCAGTACTTC. Its translation: CAISAGEGENIQYF.

Ten or more counts support this clonotype. The gene calls are TRBV24-1 and TRBJ1-1; no clear D. V was pared by 5 bases and J by 0 bases, with 21 bases between. The CDR3 is 18 amino acids. Germline-derived CDR1 and CDR2 are KGHDR and SFDVKD. Written as DNA, the CDR3 is TGTGCCACCAGTGTAGGGATAGTAAGGGTGGTCATGAACACTGAAGCTTTCTTT. Protein product: CATSVGIVRVVMNTEAFF.

This chain links TRBV20-1 with TRBJ2-3; 8 nucleotides align to TRBD2. Per the germline V gene, CDR1 is DFQATT and CDR2 is SNEGSKA (reference sequence). The CDR3 runs to 14 residues. The V gene end was trimmed by 2 bases and the J gene end by 0 bases; junction bases not matched to a gene: 1. The CDR3 protein is CSARLAGSTDTQYF. As DNA, the CDR3 is TGCAGTGCTAGACTAGCGGGTAGCACAGATACGCAGTATTTT.

This clonotype was counted ten times or more. V usage is TRBV7-3 and J usage is TRBJ2-5; the match to TRBD2 covers 9 bases. The CDR3 spans 15 residues. Germline loops: CDR1 SGHTA, CDR2 FQGTGA. V dropped 0 bases and J dropped 4; count of bases not matched to a gene: 3. The CDR3, as DNA: TGTGCCAGCAGCTTAACCGCGGGAGGGCCAGAGACCCAGTACTTC. It codes for CASSLTAGGPETQYF.

The table lists this clonotype with many counts. CDR3 nucleotide sequence: TGTGCCAGCAGAACGATAGCGGGCAAAAACATTCAGTACTTC. Its translation: CASRTIAGKNIQYF. This chain joins TRBV6-2 or TRBV6-3 and TRBJ2-4; 7 bases line up with TRBD2. V trimming: 6 bases; J trimming: 3 bases; junction bases outside the gene matches: 5. CDR1 is MNHEY and CDR2 is SVGEGT in the germline V gene. This CDR3 has 14 amino acids.

The rearrangement uses TRBV27 and TRBJ2-2; TRBD2 matches at 8 bases. The germline V gene encodes CDR1 MNHEY and CDR2 SMNVEV (reference sequence). The CDR3 length is 15 residues. V lost 4 bases and J lost 4; bases outside the gene matches: 5. CDR3 bases: TGTGCCAGCAGTTCACAAGCGGGAGCCACCGGGGAGCTGTTTTTT. This codes for CASSSQAGATGELFF.

The chain joins TRBV3-1 to TRBJ2-3; D might be TRBD2 (6 bases). The CDR3 is 17 residues long. V gave up 0 bases and J gave up 0 bases, with 13 bases separating them. Germline assignment: CDR1 LGHDT and CDR2 YNNKEL (reference sequence). The CDR3 DNA sequence: TGTGCCAGCAGCCAAGATTTTAGGGGACTGAGCACAGATACGCAGTATTTT. Translating it yields CASSQDFRGLSTDTQYF.

This clonotype was seen at least ten times. The chain combines TRBV3-1 with TRBJ2-2; a possible D gene is TRBD2 (5 bases). CDR1 is LGHDT, CDR2 YNNKEL, per germline (reference sequence). Trimming shortened V by 3 bases and J by 5 bases, and 19 bases separated the two germline ends. The CDR3 runs 17 residues. This chain's CDR3 is CASSQHVNGLGTGELFF. Here the CDR3 DNA reads TGTGCCAGCAGCCAGCATGTGAACGGACTTGGGACCGGGGAGCTGTTTTTT.

On this clonotype: With a much larger clone just one base away, this may be a read error. The genes are TRBV27 and TRBJ2-3; D is tentatively TRBD1 or TRBD2 (5 bases each). Trimming removed 6 bases at V and 6 bases at J, with 10 bases between. The germline CDR1 and CDR2 sequences are MNHEY and SMNVEV (reference sequence). The CDR3 extends over 12 amino acids. The CDR3 DNA follows: TGTGCCAGCAGCCACGGGGCGGATACGCAGTATTTT. It codes for CASSHGADTQYF.

This clonotype occurred a few times. The chain employs TRBV28 and TRBJ2-3; D is unresolved. The CDR3 consists of 16 residues. V was clipped by 5 bases and J by 0 bases, with 15 bases between them. Germline CDR1 reads MDHEN; CDR2 reads SYDVKM. The chain's CDR3 is CASSPLKQTSTDTQYF. In nucleotides, the CDR3 is TGTGCCAGCAGTCCGCTCAAACAAACTAGCACAGATACGCAGTATTTT.

This clonotype was seen at least ten times. V usage is TRBV7-9 and J usage is TRBJ2-1, with D possibly called TRBD1 or TRBD2 (6 bases each). The CDR3 runs to 15 residues. Germline loops: CDR1 SEHNR, CDR2 FQNEAQ (reference sequence). The V and J ends lost 4 bases and 7 bases respectively, with 17 bases between them. CDR3 sequence reads: CASSSPRRGYNEQFF. CDR3 coding DNA: TGTGCCAGCAGCTCGCCCCGGAGGGGGTATAATGAGCAGTTCTTC.

This clonotype was counted ten times or more. The chain combines TRBV12-3 or TRBV12-4 with TRBJ2-1; D might be TRBD1 or TRBD2, each matching 7 bases. The ends were cut back, 6 bases at V and 0 bases at J, with 15 bases in the middle. This CDR3 is built from 16 residues. CDR3 amino acids: CASRGGAGGSYNEQFF. The CDR3 nucleotides are TGTGCCAGCAGGGGAGGGGCAGGGGGCTCCTACAATGAGCAGTTCTTC.